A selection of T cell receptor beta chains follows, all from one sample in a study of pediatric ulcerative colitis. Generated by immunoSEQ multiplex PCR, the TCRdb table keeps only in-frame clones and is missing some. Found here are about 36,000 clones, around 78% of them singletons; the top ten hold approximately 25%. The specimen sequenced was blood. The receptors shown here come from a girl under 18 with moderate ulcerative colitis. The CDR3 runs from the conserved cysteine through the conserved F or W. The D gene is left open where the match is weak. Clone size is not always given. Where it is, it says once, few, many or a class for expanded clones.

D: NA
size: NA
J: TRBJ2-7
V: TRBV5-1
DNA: TGCGCCAGCAGCGAGGAGCCAGGGATTATCTACGAGCAGTACTTC
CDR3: CASSEEPGIIYEQYF

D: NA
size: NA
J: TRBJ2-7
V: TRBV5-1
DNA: TGCGCCAGCAGCTTGGTGGGGGACTACGAGCAGTACTTC
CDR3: CASSLVGDYEQYF

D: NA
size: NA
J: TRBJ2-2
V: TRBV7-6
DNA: TGTGCCAGCACCTTACACACGACAGGGAGGGGGGAGCTGTTTTTT
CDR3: CASTLHTTGRGELFF

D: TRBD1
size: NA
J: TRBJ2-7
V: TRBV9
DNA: TGTGCCAGCAGCGTAGGACAGGGCCCCTACGAGCAGTACTTC
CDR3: CASSVGQGPYEQYF

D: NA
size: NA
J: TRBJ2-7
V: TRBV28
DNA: TGTGCCAGCAGTTTTAACAGGGTGGACGAGCAGTACTTC
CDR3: CASSFNRVDEQYF

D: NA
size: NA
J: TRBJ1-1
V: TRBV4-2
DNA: TGTGCCAGCAGCCAAGACCCCGGCAGGGGAAGCACTGAAGCTTTCTTT
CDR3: CASSQDPGRGSTEAFF

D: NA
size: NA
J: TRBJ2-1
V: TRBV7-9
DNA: TGTGCCAGCAGCTTACTAATCGTCAATGAGCAGTTCTTC
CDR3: CASSLLIVNEQFF

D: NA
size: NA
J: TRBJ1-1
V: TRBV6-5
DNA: TGTGCCAGCAGTTACTCGGAGGTGACTGAAGCTTTCTTT
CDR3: CASSYSEVTEAFF

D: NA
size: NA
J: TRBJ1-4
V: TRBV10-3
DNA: TGTGCCATCAGTGTCGGTGTCCAAGAAAAACTGTTTTTT
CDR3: CAISVGVQEKLFF

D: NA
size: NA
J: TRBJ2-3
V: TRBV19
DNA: TGTGCCAGTAGTATAGTTCCTAGCGTAAGCACAGATACGCAGTATTTT
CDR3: CASSIVPSVSTDTQYF

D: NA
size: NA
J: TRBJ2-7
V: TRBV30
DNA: TGTGCCTGGAGTGTACGGCAGCCGGGAGAGCAGTACTTC
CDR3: CAWSVRQPGEQYF

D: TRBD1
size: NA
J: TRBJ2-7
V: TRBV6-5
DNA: TGTGCCACTCGGGACAGCTACGAGCAGTACTTC
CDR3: CATRDSYEQYF

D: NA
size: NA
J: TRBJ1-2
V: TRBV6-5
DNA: TGTGCCAGCAGTTACACCAAATCCGGAGGCTACACCTTC
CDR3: CASSYTKSGGYTF

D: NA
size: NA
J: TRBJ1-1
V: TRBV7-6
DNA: TGTGCCAGCAGCTTAGGGCAGGGGAGAGAAGCTTTCTTT
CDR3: CASSLGQGREAFF

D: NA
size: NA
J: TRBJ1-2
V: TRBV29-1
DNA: TGCAGCGTTGTCGGGCAGTACTATGGCTACACCTTC
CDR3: CSVVGQYYGYTF

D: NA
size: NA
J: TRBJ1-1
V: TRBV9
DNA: TGTGCCAGCAGCGTACGGGGGCTACCGGACACTGAAGCTTTCTTT
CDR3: CASSVRGLPDTEAFF

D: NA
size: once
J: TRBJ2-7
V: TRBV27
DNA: TGTGCCAGCAGTTATCGCAGGGGAGGGTTCTACGAGCAGTACTTC
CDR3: CASSYRRGGFYEQYF

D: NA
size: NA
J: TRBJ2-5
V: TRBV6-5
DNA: TGTGCCAGCAGCCCCCGAGGGCAAGAGACCCAGTACTTC
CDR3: CASSPRGQETQYF

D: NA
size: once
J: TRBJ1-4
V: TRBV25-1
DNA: TGTGCCAGCAGTGAGGGGACCGGTTCAACTAATGAAAAACTGTTTTTT
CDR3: CASSEGTGSTNEKLFF

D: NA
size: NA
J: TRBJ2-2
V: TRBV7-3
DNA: TGTGCCAGCAGCTCGTATCGAACAGGCCGCCGCGGGAACACCGGGGAGCTGTTTTTT
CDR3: CASSSYRTGRRGNTGELFF

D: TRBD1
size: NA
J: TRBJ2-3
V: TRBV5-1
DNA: TGCGCCAGCAGCTCCCGGACAGGGGAGGCAGATACGCAGTATTTT
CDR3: CASSSRTGEADTQYF

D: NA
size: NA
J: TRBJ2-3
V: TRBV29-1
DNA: TGCAGCGTGACAACCCCGGGACGGAGCACAGATACGCAGTATTTT
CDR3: CSVTTPGRSTDTQYF

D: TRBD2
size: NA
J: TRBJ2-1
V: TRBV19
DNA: TGTGCCAGTAGTATCCCCCCCGGTGCGGGAGGGCTATACAATGAGCAGTTCTTC
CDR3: CASSIPPGAGGLYNEQFF

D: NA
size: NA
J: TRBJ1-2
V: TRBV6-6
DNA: TGTGCCAGCAGAACCCCCGGGCCCGTCCATGGCTACACCTTC
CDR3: CASRTPGPVHGYTF

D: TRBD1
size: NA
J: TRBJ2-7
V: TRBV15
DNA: TGTGCCACCAGCAGGGGACAGGGGGCGTCCTACGAGCAGTACTTC
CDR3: CATSRGQGASYEQYF

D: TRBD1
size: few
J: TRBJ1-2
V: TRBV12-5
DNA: TGTGCTAGTTGGACAGGTTATGGCTACACCTTC
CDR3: CASWTGYGYTF

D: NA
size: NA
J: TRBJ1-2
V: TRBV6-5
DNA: TGTGCCAGCAACCCCCAGGGCCCCAACTATGGCTACACCTTC
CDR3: CASNPQGPNYGYTF

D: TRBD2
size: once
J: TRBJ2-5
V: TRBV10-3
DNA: TGTGCCATGAGTGTTGGGCTAGCGGGAGGAGAGACCCAGTACTTC
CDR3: CAMSVGLAGGETQYF

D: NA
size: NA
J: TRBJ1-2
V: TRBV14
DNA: TGTGCCAGCAGCCAAGAGAAGTTTTCCGTCTATGGCTACACCTTC
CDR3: CASSQEKFSVYGYTF

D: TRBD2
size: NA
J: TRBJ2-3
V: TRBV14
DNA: TGTGCCAGCAGCTCTCACCTAGCGGGAGGGCTTACAGATACGCAGTATTTT
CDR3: CASSSHLAGGLTDTQYF

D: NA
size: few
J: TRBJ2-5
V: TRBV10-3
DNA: TGTGCCATCAGTGAGTCGAATGGCTTAGAGACCCAGTACTTC
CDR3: CAISESNGLETQYF

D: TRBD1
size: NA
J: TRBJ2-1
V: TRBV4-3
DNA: TGCGCCAGCAGCCAGCTCGCCGGGACAGGGCCCTCCCTTAAGCAGTTCTTC
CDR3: CASSQLAGTGPSLKQFF

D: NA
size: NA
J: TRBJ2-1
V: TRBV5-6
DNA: TGTGCCAGCAGCTTGGTTCCAGGCCCTCAGCAGTTCTTC
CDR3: CASSLVPGPQQFF

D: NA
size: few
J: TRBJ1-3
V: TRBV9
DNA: TGTGCCAGCAGCCCCGGGACAAGCTCTGGAAACACCATATATTTT
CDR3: CASSPGTSSGNTIYF

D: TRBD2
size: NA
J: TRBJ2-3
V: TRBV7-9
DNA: TGTGCCAGCAGCTTTTCCAGCGGGGACACAGATACGCAGTATTTT
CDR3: CASSFSSGDTDTQYF

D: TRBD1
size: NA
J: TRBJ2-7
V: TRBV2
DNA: TGTGCCAGCAGTTTAGGGACAGGGGGCAATCTTGCCGAGCAGTACTTC
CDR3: CASSLGTGGNLAEQYF

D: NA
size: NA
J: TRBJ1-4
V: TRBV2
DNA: TGTGCCAGCAGTGACTTTGAGGGGGATCCTAATGAAAAACTGTTTTTT
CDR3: CASSDFEGDPNEKLFF

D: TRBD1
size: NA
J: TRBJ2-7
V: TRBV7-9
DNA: TGTGCCAGCAGCTCGCAGGGGGCCATCTCCGAGCAGTACTTC
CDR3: CASSSQGAISEQYF